This record covers a single T cell receptor (beta chain). The source of the sample is a study of blood T cells in healthy people across ages. Each donor had ten milliliters of peripheral blood drawn. Using a J-beta primer mix together with a sample-barcoded 5' primer, a second PCR was run for roughly 6 to 12 cycles. The template-switch adaptor, which had 12 random nucleotides, put a tag on each cDNA molecule. Sequencing recovered at least 2.5 million CDR3-containing paired-end reads from each sample. Using its own MiXCR run on the 5' RACE reads, TCRdb lists one record per CDR3 protein. The profile shows 1.5 million to 2 million distinct CDR3 sequences, around half of them singletons. The J segment lost 10 bases and the V segment lost 10 bases, leaving 10 bases of the junction unmatched. The CDR3 is 13 amino acids. Germline lookup yields CDR1 MNHEY and CDR2 SVGAGI.

This clonotype was sampled from a woman in her thirties or forties in good health. The V call is TRBV6-5, the J call TRBJ1-6; 7 positions match TRBD1. Sequencing was carried out using blood. CDR3 region: CAIHRDSPSPLHF. CDR3 in DNA: TGTGCCATCCACCGGGACAGCCCCTCACCCCTCCACTTT.